This T cell receptor beta chain appears in the sequencing data of a study of PD-L1 blockade in urothelial cancer. At the level of the study: Of prior chemotherapy regimens, patients had received between 0 and 3. Blood analysis occurred 3 weeks (second dose) and 6 weeks after treatment start. The study's findings and limits: Where pretreatment blood TCR clonality fell below the median, better survival was predicted.

Synthetic TCR analog templates were spiked into all PCRs individually. The method was immunoSEQ multiplex PCR; TCRdb's version includes in-frame clones alone and lacks a portion of them. The sample carries 75,000 to 90,000 clones, 82% recorded once. This CDR3 has 13 residues. The V gene's germline CDR1 is MNHEY and CDR2 SMNVEV (reference sequence). V gave up 6 bases and J gave up 5 bases; unmatched junction bases: 7. Regarding this clone: The target antigen is unknown.

This TCR came from a man aged 65-85 years with urothelial cancer. The sample consisted of PBMCs, taken around atezolizumab (anti-PD-L1) treatment. The gene calls are TRBV27 and TRBJ2-7; 7 nucleotides match TRBD2. The DNA for the CDR3 is TGTGCCAGCAGGCGGGAGCTAGTTGACGAGCAGTACTTC. Its protein is CASRRELVDEQYF.